One sample yielded the 2 T cell receptor beta chains listed below, sequenced in a study of breast tumors, draining lymph nodes, adjacent tissues. The lymph nodes were axillary draining lymph nodes from breast cancer patients. TCRdb re-analysed the multiplex PCR reads in MiXCR, keeping a single row per CDR3 protein. The table shows over 150,000 distinct CDR3 sequences, with roughly 30% occurring only once. Sequencing used axillary lymph node tissue. The source of these receptors is a female donor with breast cancer. Some clones in this sample may be carry-over from other donors' samples.

The chain has TRBV10-1 and TRBJ2-5, with 10 bases lining up with TRBD1. CDR3 length equals 16 residues. The germline V gene encodes CDR1 WNHNN and CDR2 SYGVQD (reference sequence). The J segment lost 1 base and the V segment lost 10 bases, leaving 12 bases of the junction unmatched. CDR3 amino acids: CAIPGTGEEAQETQYF. For the CDR3, the DNA is TGCGCCATCCCAGGGACAGGGGAGGAAGCCCAAGAGACCCAGTACTTC.

This sequence joins TRBV20-1 and TRBJ1-5; TRBD1 might be the D (6 bases). The CDR3 covers 13 residues. Trimming took off 6 bases at V and 11 bases at J, with 20 bases between the two ends. Per the germline V gene, CDR1 is DFQATT and CDR2 is SNEGSKA (reference sequence). CDR3 sequence reads: CSAARGHQETQHF. The CDR3 DNA sequence: TGCAGTGCCGCCAGGGGCCACCAAGAGACCCAGCATTTT.